This T cell receptor (beta chain) was retrieved from a study of T cell responses to AZD1222 COVID-19 vaccine (dated by TCRdb to about 2021). Describing the broader study: AZD1222 recipients whose second dose came at about 4 weeks and those whose second dose came at about 12 weeks were combined into one group, since spike-specific TCR depth and breadth did not differ between the two schedules. TCR sequencing covered fewer than 250 trial participants: about 210 given two doses of AZD1222 and about 26 given two doses of MenACWY control vaccine. Trial participants were enrolled into age subgroups of 18-55, 56-69 and 70-plus years, which contained roughly 140, 27 and 60 TCR-sequenced participants, respectively.

V lost 5 bases and J lost 8 bases; the stretch between them is 16 bases long. The CDR3 holds 14 amino acids from the cysteine to the phenylalanine. Solely the CDR3 DNA is kept, with 42 bases framed from the first base. The germline V gene provides CDR1 SGDLS and CDR2 YYNGEE. The CDR3 regions of human TCRbeta chains were analyzed by immunosequencing. The paper's processing steps were these. Repertoire TCRs were matched against a reference library of SARS-CoV-2-specific TCRs generated with the MIRA antigen-specificity platform. Breadth was defined as the fraction of unique TCRs that were SARS-CoV-2-associated, and depth was defined as the fraction of total T cells that were SARS-CoV-2-associated. Using the MIRA data, every spike-specific TCR was mapped to the spike region that the TCR reacted to and assigned to either a CD4 or a CD8 class. Log10-transformed breadth and depth values were compared by one-way ANOVA with Sidak's multiple comparisons tests. The source is immuneACCESS, and TCRdb retained only in-frame sequences with V and J called. Part of the clones is not carried over; for the studies checked, unresolved V genes explain less than half of this, and the remainder is unexplained. That table furnishes V, J and clone size, whereas the DNA furnished D and trimming. Present in this sample are 120,000 or so clones, around 90% of which were seen just once. Around 6% of the sample goes to the ten largest clones.

The paper as a whole reports these results and caveats: Spike-specific TCR breadth and depth rose significantly after two AZD1222 doses compared with day 0 and with MenACWY recipients. Because no samples from the day 14 peak response were available, repertoires could be characterized only after the peak T cell response. Vaccine-associated CD4 TCRs spanned the whole spike protein, with dominant responses in regions 160-218 and 743-854. Reportedly, close to half of the unique spike-specific TCRs recognized epitopes lying outside the regions that are mutated in the B.1.351 and B.1.1.7 variants. Only six AZD1222 recipients were SARS-CoV-2 seropositive at baseline, limiting conclusions about previously exposed vaccinees. Participants were mostly white British, with more females than males. The authors suggested clonal diversity may have been underestimated. The 56-69-year group was small, and its depth increase did not reach significance, likely because of low power.

The sample's time point label, in plain terms: baseline before first vaccination. Vaccinee samples were obtained from the UK trials COV001 and COV002, which included a single-blind randomized controlled phase 2/3 trial of AZD1222 (ChAdOx1 nCoV-19) in healthy adults. Trial participant PBMC samples were collected at day 0 and day 28 after the second dose for TCRbeta chain sequencing. A word on this clone: The target of this receptor is not known. No much larger clonotype is one base removed from it; base qualities were not supplied.

Material: peripheral blood, obtained on day 0 of AZD1222 vaccination. The source is an adult in good health. The sequence links TRBV9 to TRBJ1-4; confidence is insufficient to name the D gene. The DNA is as follows: TGTGCCAGCAGGCCGGGTGGAGACGGGGAAAAACTGTTTTTT. This translates into CASRPGGDGEKLFF.